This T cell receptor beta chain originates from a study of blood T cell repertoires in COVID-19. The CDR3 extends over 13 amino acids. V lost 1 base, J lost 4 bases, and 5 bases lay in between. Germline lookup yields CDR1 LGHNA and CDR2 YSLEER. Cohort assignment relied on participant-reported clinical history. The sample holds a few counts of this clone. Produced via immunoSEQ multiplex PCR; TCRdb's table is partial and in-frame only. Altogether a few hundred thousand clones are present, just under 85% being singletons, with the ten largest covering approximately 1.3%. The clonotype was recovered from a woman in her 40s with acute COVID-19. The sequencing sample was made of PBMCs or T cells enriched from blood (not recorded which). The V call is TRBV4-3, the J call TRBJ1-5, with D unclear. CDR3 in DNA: TGCGCCAGCAGCCAAGTCTTAAATCAGCCCCAGCATTTT. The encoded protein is CASSQVLNQPQHF.